The sequence of this T cell receptor beta chain was determined in a study of glioma-infiltrating T cells after dendritic cell vaccination. Study-level information: Dendritic cell vaccination trial patients had either newly diagnosed or recurrent glioblastoma.

The PCR used 60 V beta and 13 J beta primers. Clones were sequenced by immunoSEQ multiplex PCR, and TCRdb holds only the in-frame ones, with some missing. The sample has tens of thousands of clones, over 70% seen once. This clone was picked up a small number of times. This CDR3 is built from 14 residues. Trimming stripped 4 bases from V and 5 bases from J, with 12 bases between. Looked up from germline, CDR1 is LNHDA and CDR2 is SQIVND (reference sequence). Blood PBMC samples: pre-vaccination, two weeks post third vaccination, and at tumor progression. This sample comprised blood, obtained before dendritic cell vaccination. The chain links TRBV19 to TRBJ1-5, with D maybe TRBD1 (6 bases). The receptor was isolated from a human donor with glioblastoma. The DNA of the CDR3 is TGTGCCAGTAGTACTAAGGGGGGGGATCAGCCCCAGCATTTT. This sequence encodes CASSTKGGDQPQHF.